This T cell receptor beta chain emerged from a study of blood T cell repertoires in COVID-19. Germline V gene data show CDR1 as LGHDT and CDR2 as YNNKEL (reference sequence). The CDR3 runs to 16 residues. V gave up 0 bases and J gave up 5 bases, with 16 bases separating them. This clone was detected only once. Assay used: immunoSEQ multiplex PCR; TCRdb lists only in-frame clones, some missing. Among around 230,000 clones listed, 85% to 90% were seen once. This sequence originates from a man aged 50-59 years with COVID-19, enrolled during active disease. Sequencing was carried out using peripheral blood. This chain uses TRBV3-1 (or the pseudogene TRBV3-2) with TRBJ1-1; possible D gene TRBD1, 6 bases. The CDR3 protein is CASSQDWGGAFTEAFF. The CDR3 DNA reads TGTGCCAGCAGCCAAGATTGGGGGGGCGCGTTTACTGAAGCTTTCTTT.